One and the same sample provided the 27 T cell receptor beta chains below, sequenced in a study of T cells in localized non-small cell lung cancer. Assay used: immunoSEQ multiplex PCR; TCRdb lists only in-frame clones, some missing. The repertoire holds about 40,000 clones, with around 87% as singletons. Sequencing used peripheral blood, obtained before any cancer treatment. All receptors come from a man aged 35-69 years with stage I lung adenocarcinoma.

This chain links TRBV6-6 with TRBJ2-7; no clear D. Germline V CDR1 and CDR2: MNHNY, SVGAGI (reference sequence). V was shortened by 9 bases and J by 4 bases, with 16 bases between the two germline ends. The length of the CDR3 is 13 residues. This chain's CDR3 is CASERTVGYEQYF. CDR3 bases: TGTGCCAGTGAGAGGACGGTTGGGTACGAGCAGTACTTC.

This chain joins TRBV11-2 and TRBJ2-5; a possible D gene is TRBD1 (5 bases). Germline V lookup: CDR1 SGHAT, CDR2 FQNNGV. V was shortened by 6 bases and J by 4 bases, with 15 bases between the two germline ends. The CDR3 spans 14 residues. The CDR3 is CASRPTGARETQYF. CDR3 in DNA: TGTGCCAGCAGGCCCACTGGGGCTCGAGAGACCCAGTACTTC. Using reference TRBV11-2 and TRBJ2-5 for the parts outside the CDR3, the full variable domain is EAGVAQSPRYKIIEKRQSVAFWCNPISGHATLYWYQQILGQGPKLLIQFQNNGVVDDSQLPKDRFSAERLKGVDSTLKIQPAKLEDSAVYLCASRPTGARETQYFGPGTRLLVL.

The chain links TRBV7-3 to TRBJ2-2; no firm D call. Germline V gene data show CDR1 as SGHTA and CDR2 as FQGTGA. V lost 4 bases to trimming and J lost 0 bases, with 9 bases between them. The CDR3 runs to 15 residues. The CDR3 reads CASSSSLANTGELFF. The DNA of the CDR3 is TGTGCCAGCAGCTCTTCCCTCGCGAACACCGGGGAGCTGTTTTTT.

The J gene is TRBJ1-1, the V gene TRBV4-3, with 7 bases matching TRBD1. V dropped 4 bases and J dropped 4; count of bases not matched to a gene: 6. The CDR3 loop spans 14 amino acids. The germline gives CDR1 LGHNA, CDR2 YSLEER. CDR3 sequence reads: CASSPQEGATEAFF. Written as DNA, the CDR3 is TGCGCCAGCAGCCCACAGGAGGGGGCCACTGAAGCTTTCTTT.

J is TRBJ2-7 and V is TRBV27; weak D call: TRBD2 (6 bases). V was trimmed by 2 bases and J by 4 bases, leaving 18 bases between them. The CDR3 sequence is 16 residues long. Per the germline V gene, CDR1 is MNHEY and CDR2 is SMNVEV (reference sequence). DNA of the CDR3: TGTGCCAGCAGTTTAAAGGCCCCCACGAGCGGGTACGAGCAGTACTTC. It yields the protein CASSLKAPTSGYEQYF.

The chain combines TRBV7-9 with TRBJ1-2, with unresolved D. The V gene lost 2 bases and the J gene lost 6 bases, with 16 bases spanning the gap. The germline V gene encodes CDR1 SEHNR and CDR2 FQNEAQ (reference sequence). The CDR3 has 15 amino acids. This CDR3 reads CASSLTRSDGNGYTF. The CDR3 DNA is TGTGCCAGCAGCTTAACAAGGTCAGACGGTAATGGCTACACCTTC.

J is TRBJ2-7 and V is TRBV5-5, with TRBD1 identical over 12 bases. Germline CDR1 is SGHKS and CDR2 is YYEKEE (reference sequence). V gave up 4 bases and J gave up 3 bases; unmatched junction bases: 17. This CDR3 contains 19 residues. The CDR3 DNA is TGTGCCAGCAGCACAACTCCGGGACAGGGGGCCCCAGGCGACTACGAGCAGTACTTC. Translated, it gives CASSTTPGQGAPGDYEQYF.

The gene calls are TRBV25-1 and TRBJ2-7, with 10 bases identical to TRBD1. Germline-derived CDR1 and CDR2 are MGHDK and SYGVNS. This CDR3 contains 15 residues. The trim removed 6 bases at V and 2 bases at J, leaving 7 bases unmatched. The CDR3 DNA reads TGTGCCAGCAGCTTAGCCGGGACAGGGGCCTACGAGCAGTACTTC. Translated: CASSLAGTGAYEQYF.

CDR3 sequence (DNA): TGCGCCAGCAGCGACCAAGAGACCCAGTACTTC. Translating it yields CASSDQETQYF. V gene TRBV5-1 combines with J gene TRBJ2-5; D not certain. The V gene's germline CDR1 is SGHRS and CDR2 YFSETQ. Trimming cost V 4 bases and J 0 bases, with 1 base left between them. This CDR3 has 11 residues.

The rearrangement joins TRBV28 to TRBJ1-3; tentative D call: TRBD1 (5 bases). The CDR3 covers 15 residues. V lost 2 bases and J lost 1, with 9 bases in between. In germline, CDR1 is MDHEN, CDR2 SYDVKM. CDR3 sequence reads: CASSLGTASGNTIYF. The DNA of the CDR3 is TGTGCCAGCAGTTTAGGGACTGCATCTGGAAACACCATATATTTT.

This chain joins TRBV19 and TRBJ1-2, with no clear D. The CDR3 length is 15 residues. V shed 5 bases and J shed 4 bases, with 17 bases lying between them. The germline gives CDR1 LNHDA, CDR2 SQIVND (reference sequence). The CDR3 bases are TGTGCCAGTAGTTATCAACCGGACGACTTCTATGGCTACACCTTC. Its translation is CASSYQPDDFYGYTF.

Written as DNA, the CDR3 is TGTGCCAGCAGTGAATTTGGCAGGGGGCGAGATGAGCAGTTCTTC. It is translated as CASSEFGRGRDEQFF. J is TRBJ2-1 and V is TRBV25-1, with 8 positions matching TRBD1. The CDR3 extends over 15 amino acids. The ends lost 1 base at V and 8 bases at J; junction bases unmatched: 7. CDR1 and CDR2 (germline): MGHDK, SYGVNS.

CDR3 residues: CASSQGPREDRADEQFF. The CDR3 nucleotides are TGTGCCAGCAGCCAAGGACCGAGGGAAGACAGGGCTGATGAGCAGTTCTTC. The rearrangement links TRBV4-2 to TRBJ2-1; 7 bases align to TRBD1. Germline trimming cut 1 base from V and 8 bases from J; bases unmatched to any gene: 14. CDR1 and CDR2 from the germline V gene are LGHNA and YNFKEQ. CDR3 length equals 17 residues.

V usage is TRBV7-3 and J usage is TRBJ2-7, with a weak D call TRBD1 (5 bases). Trimming removed 1 base from V and 5 bases from J, with 12 bases in between. CDR3 size: 14 residues. Germline CDR1 is SGHTA and CDR2 is FQGTGA. The CDR3 reads CASSLKAGNHEQYF. CDR3 nucleotides: TGTGCCAGCAGCTTAAAAGCAGGGAACCACGAGCAGTACTTC.

The V gene is TRBV6-6, the J gene TRBJ1-2, with TRBD1 as a possible D gene (6 bases). The CDR3 covers 14 residues. From germline, CDR1 is MNHNY and CDR2 SVGAGI (reference sequence). V was shortened by 5 bases and J by 1 base, with 11 bases between the two germline ends. This CDR3 is CASSRGELNYGYTF. The CDR3 nucleotides are TGTGCCAGCAGTAGGGGGGAGCTTAACTATGGCTACACCTTC.

The V and J genes are TRBV4-1 and TRBJ1-2; tentative D call: TRBD1 (6 bases). The ends were cut back, 4 bases at V and 10 bases at J, with 19 bases in the middle. This CDR3 comprises 14 residues. The germline V gene has CDR1 MGHRA and CDR2 YSYEKL. As DNA, the CDR3 is TGCGCCAGCAGCCTGCGTGGGGGGGCGATCGCCTACACCTTC. Protein sequence: CASSLRGGAIAYTF.

This clone was seen a few times. V and J are TRBV7-2 and TRBJ2-5; D call uncertain. Trimming left V 2 bases short and J 8 bases short, with 15 bases between. Germline values: CDR1 SGHTA, CDR2 FQGNSA. This CDR3 has 14 residues. In DNA, the CDR3 is TGTGCCAGCAGCTTAAGCAGGCCCGAAGGAACCCAGTACTTC. This encodes CASSLSRPEGTQYF.

V is TRBV28 and J is TRBJ1-3; 8 positions agree with TRBD1. V trimming: 6 bases; J trimming: 0 bases; junction bases outside the gene matches: 7. Looked up from germline, CDR1 is MDHEN and CDR2 is SYDVKM. This CDR3 contains 16 residues. The CDR3 nucleotides read TGTGCCAGCAGACCGACAGGGGCGGGCTCTGGAAACACCATATATTTT. Its protein product is CASRPTGAGSGNTIYF.

The rearrangement links TRBV2 to TRBJ2-7, with 8 bases identical to TRBD1. V dropped 6 bases and J dropped 1; count of bases not matched to a gene: 8. The CDR3 is 15 residues long. Germline V gene lookup returns CDR1 SNHLY and CDR2 FYNNEI. The CDR3 here is CASSATRQGSYEQYF. The CDR3 nucleotides are TGTGCCAGCAGCGCTACGAGACAGGGGTCCTACGAGCAGTACTTC.

The J gene is TRBJ2-1, the V gene TRBV27, with 10 bases lining up with TRBD2. This CDR3 is 16 amino acids long. The V and J ends lost 3 bases and 7 bases, in that order; junction bases with no gene match: 9. Germline V gene lookup returns CDR1 MNHEY and CDR2 SMNVEV (reference sequence). The CDR3 here is CASSFQAGGLFNEQFF. Written as DNA, the CDR3 is TGTGCCAGCAGTTTTCAAGCGGGAGGGCTTTTTAATGAGCAGTTCTTC.

This clone has a handful of counts. The chain carries TRBV7-9 and TRBJ1-1; D gene ambiguous. Deletions cut 1 base from V and 4 bases from J, with 13 bases between. The germline V gene has CDR1 SEHNR and CDR2 FQNEAQ (reference sequence). The CDR3 covers 15 residues. The CDR3: CASSLGSVGSTEAFF. The CDR3 DNA follows: TGTGCCAGCAGCTTAGGTAGCGTGGGGAGCACTGAAGCTTTCTTT. The full variable domain, in which reference TRBV7-9 and TRBJ1-1 provide the parts outside the CDR3, is DTGVSQNPRHKITKRGQNVTFRCDPISEHNRLYWYRQTLGQGPEFLTYFQNEAQLEKSRLLSDRFSAERPKGSFSTLEIQRTEQGDSAMYLCASSLGSVGSTEAFFGQGTRLTVV.

This CDR3 reads CASSSREGEEQYF. In nucleotides, the CDR3 is TGTGCCAGCAGCTCCAGGGAGGGTGAGGAGCAGTACTTC. The chain employs TRBV7-3 and TRBJ2-7, with 7 nucleotides matching TRBD2. The CDR3 loop spans 13 amino acids. V shed 4 bases and J 7 bases; nucleotides not matched to a gene: 7. Per germline, CDR1 SGHTA and CDR2 FQGTGA.

This chain joins TRBV10-3 and TRBJ2-2, with TRBD1 matching over 9 bases. The CDR3 contains 15 residues. Germline assignment: CDR1 ENHRY and CDR2 SYGVKD. The trim removed 6 bases at V and 7 bases at J, leaving 9 bases unmatched. The CDR3 nucleotides are TGTGCCATCAGGGGGACAGGGAAGGATCTCGGGGAGCTGTTTTTT. Translating it yields CAIRGTGKDLGELFF.

The chain has TRBV5-6 and TRBJ2-2; 8 bases match TRBD2. Germline trimming cut 4 bases from V and 3 bases from J; bases unmatched to any gene: 8. Germline V CDR1 and CDR2: SGHDT, YYEEEE. The CDR3 is 16 residues long. CDR3 DNA sequence: TGTGCCAGCAGCCCCAGCGGGAGAAGGGACACCGGGGAGCTGTTTTTT. Its protein product is CASSPSGRRDTGELFF.

The table lists this clone with a count of one. The chain has TRBV4-3 and TRBJ1-4; D possibly corresponds to TRBD1 (6 bases). CDR3 length equals 15 residues. The V end lost 6 bases, the J end lost 6 bases, and 17 bases lay between the germline ends. Germline V gene lookup returns CDR1 LGHNA and CDR2 YSLEER. CDR3 sequence (DNA): TGCGCCAGCAGTCTTACAGGGCCAGGGGATGAAAAACTGTTTTTT. Translating gives CASSLTGPGDEKLFF.

The chain joins TRBV6-1 to TRBJ2-1, with TRBD2 identical over 7 bases. Trimming cost V 4 bases and J 0 bases; bases outside gene matches: 6. CDR3 length: 16 amino acids. CDR1 and CDR2 from the germline V gene are MNHNS and SASEGT. CDR3 in amino acids: CASSGGEGSSYNEQFF. DNA of the CDR3: TGTGCCAGCAGTGGGGGGGAGGGTAGCTCCTACAATGAGCAGTTCTTC.

This sequence joins TRBV6-5 and TRBJ2-2; no clear D. V was clipped by 4 bases and J by 5 bases, with 8 bases between them. Germline loops: CDR1 MNHEY, CDR2 SVGAGI. The CDR3 sequence is 13 residues long. The CDR3 DNA reads TGTGCCAGCAGTTCCGATGGAACCGGGGAGCTGTTTTTT. Protein sequence: CASSSDGTGELFF.